These 27 T cell receptor beta chains were all obtained from the same sample, sequenced in a study of control samples from healthy donors and cancer patients. TCRdb keeps only in-frame clones here, not all; method: immunoSEQ multiplex PCR. Among tens of thousands of clones listed, 94% were seen once. Sequenced sample: blood. These TCRs come from a young man in good health.

The chain couples TRBV6-2 or TRBV6-3 to TRBJ2-5; TRBD2 agrees at 7 bases. Per germline, CDR1 MNHEY and CDR2 SVGEGT. V trimming: 0 bases; J trimming: 1 base; junction bases outside the gene matches: 8. The CDR3 spans 17 residues. The DNA of the CDR3 is TGTGCCAGCAGTTACTCGAGGGTATCGGGGGGCCAAGAGACCCAGTACTTC. Protein sequence: CASSYSRVSGGQETQYF.

The genes are TRBV10-3 and TRBJ2-1; the match to TRBD2 covers 10 bases. After removal of 3 bases from V and 7 bases from J, the junction contained 15 bases not matched to a gene. CDR3 size: 18 residues. CDR1 and CDR2 (germline): ENHRY, SYGVKD. Written as DNA, the CDR3 is TGTGCCATCAGTGACGGGACTAGCGCATTGGGTTGGCGTAATGAGCAGTTCTTC. This gives the protein CAISDGTSALGWRNEQFF.

The chain links TRBV28 to TRBJ1-2, with D maybe TRBD1 (6 bases). Per the germline V gene, CDR1 is MDHEN and CDR2 is SYDVKM. V was pared by 3 bases and J by 5 bases, with 7 bases between. CDR3 length: 12 amino acids. The chain's CDR3 is CASSLDRYGYTF. The CDR3 DNA is TGTGCCAGCAGTTTGGACAGATATGGCTACACCTTC.

This clone is a singleton in its sample. Here the CDR3 reads CASSVETGTYEQYF. CDR3 nucleotide sequence: TGTGCCAGCAGCGTAGAGACAGGGACCTACGAGCAGTACTTC. The rearrangement links TRBV9 to TRBJ2-7, with 7 nucleotides matching TRBD1. This CDR3 has 14 residues. Germline loops: CDR1 SGDLS, CDR2 YYNGEE. V trimming: 0 bases; J trimming: 2 bases; junction bases outside the gene matches: 2.

The CDR3: CASSVQVASGANVLTF. DNA for the CDR3: TGTGCCAGCAGTGTACAGGTAGCCTCTGGGGCCAACGTCCTGACTTTC. This chain joins TRBV6-4 and TRBJ2-6; D may be TRBD1 (5 bases). The CDR3 loop spans 16 amino acids. Germline V gives CDR1 MRHNA, CDR2 SNTAGT. Trimming removed 4 bases at V and 0 bases at J, with 10 bases between.

The chain recombines TRBV6-7 with TRBJ2-1; a possible D gene is TRBD2 (5 bases). TRBV6-7 is identified as an open reading frame with a role that is uncertain. The CDR3 is made up of 15 amino acids. Trimming removed 2 bases from V and 7 bases from J, with 15 bases in between. CDR3 nucleotides: TGTGCCAGCAGTTACCCTTGGACTCAGCTGAATGAGCAGTTCTTC. The encoded protein is CASSYPWTQLNEQFF.

The CDR3 bases are TGTGCCAGCAGTGAGGCAGGGGGATTAAACGGCTACACCTTC. This translates into CASSEAGGLNGYTF. The chain is built from TRBV6-1 and TRBJ1-2; 7 positions match TRBD1. CDR3 size: 14 residues. The ends lost 3 bases at V and 8 bases at J; junction bases unmatched: 9. Germline V CDR1 and CDR2: MNHNS, SASEGT.

J is TRBJ1-1 and V is TRBV7-2; 10 nucleotides line up with TRBD1. Trimming cost V 5 bases and J 7 bases; bases outside gene matches: 4. The CDR3 length is 13 residues. Germline CDR1 SGHTA, CDR2 FQGNSA. CDR3 residues: CASSVTGGGEAFF. CDR3 nucleotide sequence: TGTGCCAGCAGCGTGACAGGGGGCGGTGAAGCTTTCTTT. The full variable domain, completed using reference TRBV7-2 and TRBJ1-1, is GAGVSQSPSNKVTEKGKDVELRCDPISGHTALYWYRQSLGQGLEFLIYFQGNSAPDKSGLPSDRFSAERTGGSVSTLTIQRTQQEDSAVYLCASSVTGGGEAFFGQGTRLTVV.

This clone was counted once. The chain uses TRBV3-1 (or the pseudogene TRBV3-2) and TRBJ2-7; D is undetermined. This CDR3 comprises 16 residues. The germline CDR1 and CDR2 sequences are LGHDT and YNNKEL (reference sequence). Trimming stripped 0 bases from V and 2 bases from J, with 14 bases between. CDR3 region: CASSQDGHRPTYEQYF. The CDR3 bases are TGTGCCAGCAGCCAAGATGGGCACCGACCGACCTACGAGCAGTACTTC.

V is TRBV18 and J is TRBJ1-1; D call uncertain. The V gene's germline CDR1 is KGHSH and CDR2 LQKENI. V shed 3 bases and J shed 3 bases, with 8 bases lying between them. This CDR3 is built from 13 residues. CDR3 residues: CASSPRRDTEAFF. The CDR3 DNA reads as TGTGCCAGCTCACCGAGGAGGGACACTGAAGCTTTCTTT.

The chain employs TRBV27 and TRBJ1-2, with D tentatively TRBD1 (5 bases). Looked up from germline, CDR1 is MNHEY and CDR2 is SMNVEV (reference sequence). Trimming stripped 4 bases from V and 9 bases from J, with 9 bases between. The CDR3 length is 11 residues. This chain's CDR3 is CASSSGGSYTF. Here the CDR3 DNA reads TGTGCCAGCAGTTCTGGGGGTAGCTACACCTTC.

This rearrangement joins TRBV30 to TRBJ1-1, with D uncertain. V lost 3 bases and J 5 bases, leaving 16 bases between the germline ends. The CDR3 length is 14 residues. Germline CDR1 is GTSNPN and CDR2 is SVGIG (reference sequence). In nucleotides, the CDR3 is TGTGCCTGGAGCGCTTTAGGCCCCCCAACTGAAGCTTTCTTT. Protein sequence: CAWSALGPPTEAFF.

V is TRBV7-9 and J is TRBJ2-3; TRBD2 aligns across 7 bases. The germline CDR1 and CDR2 sequences are SEHNR and FQNEAQ (reference sequence). V trimming: 4 bases; J trimming: 6 bases; junction bases outside the gene matches: 16. This CDR3 has 17 amino acids. The CDR3 loop reads CASSSQVMRERGDTQYF. The CDR3 DNA reads as TGTGCCAGCAGCTCTCAGGTCATGCGGGAGCGAGGGGATACGCAGTATTTT.

In regard to this clone: The same CDR3 also results from other DNA sequences found in this sample. The chain links TRBV10-3 to TRBJ1-1; 8 bases match TRBD1. The ends lost 5 bases at V and 4 bases at J; junction bases unmatched: 3. The germline CDR1 and CDR2 sequences are ENHRY and SYGVKD. The CDR3 extends over 13 amino acids. The CDR3 DNA sequence: TGTGCCATCAGTAACGGACAGGGCACTGAAGCTTTCTTT. Translated: CAISNGQGTEAFF.

DNA for the CDR3: TGTGCCAGCAGTGACGGGTTGACAGGACAAGCTTTCTTT. The encoded protein is CASSDGLTGQAFF. The chain couples TRBV6-4 to TRBJ1-1; a weak D match, TRBD1 (6 bases). The CDR3 runs 13 residues. Trimming took 2 bases from V and 9 from J, leaving 13 bases between them. Germline V gene data show CDR1 as MRHNA and CDR2 as SNTAGT.

This clone was observed once. The chain combines TRBV27 with TRBJ1-1; D unclear. CDR3 length: 13 amino acids. Germline assignment: CDR1 MNHEY and CDR2 SMNVEV (reference sequence). V gave up 3 bases and J gave up 1 base, with 6 bases separating them. CDR3 sequence: CASSLDSNTEAFF. CDR3 nucleotide sequence: TGTGCCAGCAGTTTGGATTCGAACACTGAAGCTTTCTTT.

This clone is a singleton in its sample. The rearrangement links TRBV6-6 to TRBJ1-5; no clear D. Germline V gene sequence: CDR1 MNHNY, CDR2 SVGAGI (reference sequence). V lost 6 bases and J lost 2, with 14 bases in between. The CDR3 runs 15 residues. The CDR3 DNA reads TGTGCCAGCAGCGTCCGCGGGGATGGCAATCAGCCCCAGCATTTT. It translates to CASSVRGDGNQPQHF.

This clone was detected once. This chain uses TRBV19 with TRBJ1-2; D is unclear. Trimming removed 1 base at V and 6 bases at J, with 12 bases between. This CDR3 region has 14 residues. Looked up from germline, CDR1 is LNHDA and CDR2 is SQIVND (reference sequence). This chain's CDR3 is CASSIGGRYDGYTF. In DNA, the CDR3 is TGTGCCAGTAGTATAGGCGGCAGGTACGATGGCTACACCTTC.

This clone has just one count. The chain couples TRBV4-2 to TRBJ2-1; D gene uncertain. Germline V gene lookup returns CDR1 LGHNA and CDR2 YNFKEQ. The V end was cut by 4 bases, the J end by 7 bases, with 8 bases between. The CDR3 is 12 residues long. The CDR3 DNA is TGTGCCAGCAGCCCGGGTAAGAATGAGCAGTTCTTC. This translates into CASSPGKNEQFF.

The chain carries TRBV28 and TRBJ1-1, with a possible D match to TRBD1 (5 bases). The CDR3 is made up of 16 amino acids. Trimming took off 4 bases at V and 4 bases at J, with 19 bases between the two ends. CDR1 and CDR2 (germline): MDHEN, SYDVKM. The CDR3 DNA sequence: TGTGCCAGCAGTTCCTTGACGGGGGTGGAGAGCACTGAAGCTTTCTTT. It encodes CASSSLTGVESTEAFF.

The chain recombines TRBV1 with TRBJ2-5. TRBV1 is assigned pseudogene status. The CDR3 consists of 13 residues. CDR3 bases: TGCACCAGCACCGCTGGGGGTCAAGAGACCCAGTACTTC. This translates into CTSTAGGQETQYF.

This chain connects TRBV18 to TRBJ1-2, with a tentative D call TRBD1 (5 bases). Trimming took 2 bases from V and 6 from J, leaving 10 bases between them. The length of the CDR3 is 13 residues. The germline V gene encodes CDR1 KGHSH and CDR2 LQKENI. The CDR3 here is CASSPRGGDGYTF. The CDR3 nucleotides are TGTGCCAGCTCACCAAGGGGAGGCGATGGCTACACCTTC.

This clone was observed once. CDR3 nucleotide sequence: TGTGCCAGCAGCCAAGTTAGGGCAAGCCTCCAAGAGACCCAGTACTTC. Amino acids: CASSQVRASLQETQYF. This sequence joins TRBV3-1 (or the pseudogene TRBV3-2) and TRBJ2-5; D remains ambiguous. Germline CDR1 and CDR2: LGHDT and YNNKEL (reference sequence). This CDR3 region has 16 residues. Between the trimmed V and J ends, which lost 1 base and 1 base, there was a span of 13 bases.

This clone was seen only a few times. V and J are TRBV2 and TRBJ2-6; possibly TRBD1 for D (5 bases). The CDR3 runs 16 residues. V was cut by 9 bases and J by 0 bases, with 15 bases left in between. The germline V gene encodes CDR1 SNHLY and CDR2 FYNNEI. The CDR3 DNA sequence: TGTGCCAGTCGACAGATTCTCTTCTCTGGGGCCAACGTCCTGACTTTC. It is translated as CASRQILFSGANVLTF.

The chain joins TRBV5-6 to TRBJ2-1, with TRBD1 as a possible D gene (5 bases). The CDR3 runs to 16 residues. The germline V and J ends were trimmed by 4 bases and 3 bases, with 17 bases remaining between them. The germline V gene encodes CDR1 SGHDT and CDR2 YYEEEE. In nucleotides, the CDR3 is TGTGCCAGCAGCCCAAAGGTGGACACCCGCTACAATGAGCAGTTCTTC. Protein sequence: CASSPKVDTRYNEQFF.

The chain recombines TRBV30 with TRBJ1-5, with D possibly being TRBD1 (5 bases). This CDR3 has 14 amino acids. V was trimmed by 1 base and J by 8 bases, leaving 15 bases between them. Germline assignment: CDR1 GTSNPN and CDR2 SVGIG (reference sequence). The CDR3 loop is CAWSGGGDGEPQHF. CDR3 bases: TGTGCCTGGAGTGGGGGAGGGGACGGTGAGCCCCAGCATTTT.

Worth noting for this clone: One end of the junction is discordant with germline, which a read error may explain. CDR3 in amino acids: CASRFGGGVDMAEAFF. The CDR3 DNA reads as TGTGCCAGCCGCTTTGGGGGTGGTGTGGATATGGCTGAAGCTTTCTTT. The chain recombines TRBV7-9 with TRBJ1-1; perhaps TRBD1 as D (5 bases). This CDR3 has 16 residues. Germline-derived CDR1 and CDR2 are SEHNR and FQNEAQ (reference sequence).